These T cell receptor beta chains were read from a single sample in a study of T cell repertoires in cytomegalovirus infection. TCRdb analysed the reads with MiXCR anew, one entry per CDR3 protein. This table holds 360,000 or so distinct CDR3 sequences, about a third found once. The antigens for these receptors are not known. The starting material was cultured PBMCs, obtained from culture after CMV antigen stimulation. These receptors all come from a human donor in good health (CMV status not recorded). Some clones in this sample may be carry-over from other donors' samples. Each CDR3 is given with its conserved first and last residue. The D gene is left open where the match is weak. Part of the rows lack a size; the others show once, few, many or a class for expanded clones.

>TRBV19|TRBJ1-3|NA|few
CASSTVLSSYSGNTIYF
TGTGCCAGTAGCACGGTGCTCAGTAGCTACTCTGGAAACACCATATATTTT
>TRBV7-9|TRBJ2-1|NA|few
CASSPDVGEQFF
TGTGCCAGCAGCCCCGACGTTGGTGAGCAGTTCTTC
>TRBV6-2/TRBV6-3|TRBJ2-1|NA|NA
CASSYRIAPLGNEQFF
TGTGCCAGCAGTTACCGAATAGCTCCCCTCGGGAATGAGCAGTTCTTC
>TRBV7-9|TRBJ1-1|NA|NA
CASARTREDTEAFF
TGTGCCAGCGCTAGGACTAGGGAGGACACTGAAGCTTTCTTT
>TRBV2|TRBJ2-5|NA|many
CANQRGGEETQYF
TGCGCCAACCAACGAGGAGGGGAAGAGACCCAGTACTTC
>TRBV7-2|TRBJ1-5|TRBD1|NA
CASCRDRDQPQHF
TGTGCCAGCTGCCGGGACAGGGATCAGCCCCAGCATTTT
>TRBV10-1|TRBJ2-1|NA|NA
CASSGSSTAILYNEQFF
TGCGCCAGCAGTGGGAGTTCCACCGCAATTCTCTACAATGAGCAGTTCTTC
>TRBV7-2|TRBJ1-4|NA|medium-sized
CASSLGPANEKLFF
TGTGCCAGCAGCTTAGGGCCGGCTAATGAAAAACTGTTTTTT
>TRBV28|TRBJ2-4|NA|NA
CASSLRSLRSGADKNIQYF
TGTGCCAGCAGTTTACGGTCGCTCCGTTCGGGGGCGGACAAAAACATTCAGTACTTC
>TRBV6-2/TRBV6-3|TRBJ2-1|NA|NA
CASSYSAGSYNEQFF
TGTGCCAGCAGTTACTCGGCGGGCTCCTACAATGAGCAGTTCTTC
>TRBV7-2|TRBJ2-5|NA|NA
CASSLVTETQYF
TGTGCCAGCAGCTTAGTGACGGAGACCCAGTACTTC
>TRBV7-2|TRBJ1-6|NA|many
CASSLASSPLHF
TGTGCCAGCAGCTTAGCGTCCTCACCCCTCCACTTT
>TRBV7-2|TRBJ2-1|NA|many
CASSARLVYEQFF
TGTGCCAGCAGCGCCAGACTAGTCTATGAGCAGTTCTTC
>TRBV10-3|TRBJ2-3|TRBD2|NA
CAISGPPLAGGAHTDTQYF
TGTGCCATCAGTGGGCCCCCACTAGCGGGAGGGGCTCACACAGATACGCAGTATTTT
>TRBV2|TRBJ2-1|TRBD1|NA
CASRPEQGQTPSYNEQFF
TGTGCCAGCAGACCGGAACAGGGGCAGACCCCCTCCTACAATGAGCAGTTCTTC
>TRBV20-1|TRBJ1-1|NA|NA
CSAATGSGTEAFF
TGCAGTGCCGCAACAGGGTCGGGAACTGAAGCTTTCTTT
>TRBV7-2|TRBJ2-1|NA|many
CASSLLGYNEQFF
TGTGCCAGCAGCTTACTAGGCTACAATGAGCAGTTCTTC
>TRBV5-1|TRBJ2-7|NA|few
CASSLEGSGGGSGEQYF
TGCGCCAGCAGCTTGGAGGGTAGCGGAGGAGGGTCGGGGGAGCAGTACTTC
>TRBV6-6|TRBJ1-2|NA|once
CASSIQGPYGYTF
TGTGCCAGCAGTATCCAGGGACCCTATGGCTACACCTTC
>TRBV20-1|TRBJ2-1|NA|NA
CSARWGRRYNEQFF
TGCAGTGCTAGATGGGGGAGAAGGTACAATGAGCAGTTCTTC